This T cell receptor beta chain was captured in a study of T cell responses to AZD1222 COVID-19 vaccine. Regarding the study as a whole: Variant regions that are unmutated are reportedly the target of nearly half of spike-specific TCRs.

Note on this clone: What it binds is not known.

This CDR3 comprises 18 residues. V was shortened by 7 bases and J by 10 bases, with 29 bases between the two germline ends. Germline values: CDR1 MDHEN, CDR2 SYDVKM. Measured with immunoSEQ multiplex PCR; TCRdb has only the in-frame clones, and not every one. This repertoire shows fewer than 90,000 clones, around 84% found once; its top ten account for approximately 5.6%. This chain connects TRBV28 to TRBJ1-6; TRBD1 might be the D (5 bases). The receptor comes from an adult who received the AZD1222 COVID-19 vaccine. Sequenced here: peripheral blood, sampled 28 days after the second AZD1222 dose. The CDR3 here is CASTLLGAASGPGSPLHF. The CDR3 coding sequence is TGTGCCAGCACCCTTCTCGGGGCAGCATCGGGCCCGGGATCACCCCTCCACTTT.